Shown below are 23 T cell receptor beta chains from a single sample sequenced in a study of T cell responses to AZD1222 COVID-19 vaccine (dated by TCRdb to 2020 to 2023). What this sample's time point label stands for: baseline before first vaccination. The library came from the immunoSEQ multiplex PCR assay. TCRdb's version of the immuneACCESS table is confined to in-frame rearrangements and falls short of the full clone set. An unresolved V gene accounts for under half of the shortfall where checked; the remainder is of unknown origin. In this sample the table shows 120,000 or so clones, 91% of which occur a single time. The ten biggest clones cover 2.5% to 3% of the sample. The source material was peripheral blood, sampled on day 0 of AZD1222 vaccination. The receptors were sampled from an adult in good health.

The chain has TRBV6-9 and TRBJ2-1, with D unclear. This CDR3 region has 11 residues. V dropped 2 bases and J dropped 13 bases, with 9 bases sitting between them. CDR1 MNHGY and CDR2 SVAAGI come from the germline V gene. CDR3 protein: CASSYTSVQFF. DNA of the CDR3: TGTGCCAGCAGTTATACCTCAGTCCAGTTCTTC.

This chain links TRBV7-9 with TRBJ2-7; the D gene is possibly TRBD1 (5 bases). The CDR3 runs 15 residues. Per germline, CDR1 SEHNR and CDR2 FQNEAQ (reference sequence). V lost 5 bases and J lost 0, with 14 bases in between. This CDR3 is CASSPDTSFSYEQYF. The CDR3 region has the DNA TGTGCCAGCAGCCCGGACACTTCATTCTCCTACGAGCAGTACTTC.

CDR3 region: CASSQSWRRIHEQYF. The CDR3 coding sequence is TGTGCCAGCAGCCAATCTTGGCGGCGGATCCACGAGCAGTACTTC. This chain connects TRBV16 to TRBJ2-7; D call uncertain. The germline V gene encodes CDR1 KGHSY and CDR2 FQNENV. This CDR3 contains 15 residues. The ends were cut back, 0 bases at V and 5 bases at J, with 14 bases in the middle.

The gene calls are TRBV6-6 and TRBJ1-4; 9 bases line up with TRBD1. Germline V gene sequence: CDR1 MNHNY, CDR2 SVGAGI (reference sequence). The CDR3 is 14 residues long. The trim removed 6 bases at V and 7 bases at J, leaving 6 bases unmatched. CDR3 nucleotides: TGTGCCAGCAGAACCGGGACAGGGCGTGAAAAACTGTTTTTT. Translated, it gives CASRTGTGREKLFF.

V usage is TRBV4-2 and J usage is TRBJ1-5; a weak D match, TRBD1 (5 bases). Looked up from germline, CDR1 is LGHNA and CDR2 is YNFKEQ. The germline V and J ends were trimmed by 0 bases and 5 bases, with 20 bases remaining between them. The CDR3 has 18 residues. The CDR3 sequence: CASSQEPWIRGGDQPQHF. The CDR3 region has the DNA TGTGCCAGCAGCCAAGAACCTTGGATAAGGGGAGGTGATCAGCCCCAGCATTTT.

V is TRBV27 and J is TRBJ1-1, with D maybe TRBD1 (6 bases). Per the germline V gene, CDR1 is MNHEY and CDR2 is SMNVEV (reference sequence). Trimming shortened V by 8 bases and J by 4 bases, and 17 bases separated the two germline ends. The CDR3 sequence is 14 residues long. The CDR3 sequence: CASAAGVSGTEAFF. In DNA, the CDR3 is TGTGCCAGCGCCGCAGGGGTTTCGGGCACTGAAGCTTTCTTT.

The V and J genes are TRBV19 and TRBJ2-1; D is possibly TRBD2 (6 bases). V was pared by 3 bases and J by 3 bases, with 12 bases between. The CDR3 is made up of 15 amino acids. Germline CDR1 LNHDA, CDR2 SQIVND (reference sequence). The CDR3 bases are TGTGCCAGTAGTATTGACCCGGGACTCTACAATGAGCAGTTCTTC. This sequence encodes CASSIDPGLYNEQFF.

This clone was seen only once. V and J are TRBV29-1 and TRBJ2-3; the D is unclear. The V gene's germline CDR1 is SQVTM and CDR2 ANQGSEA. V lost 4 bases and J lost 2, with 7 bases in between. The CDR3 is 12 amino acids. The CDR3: CSVGTTTDTQYF. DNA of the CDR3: TGCAGCGTTGGGACCACCACAGATACGCAGTATTTT.

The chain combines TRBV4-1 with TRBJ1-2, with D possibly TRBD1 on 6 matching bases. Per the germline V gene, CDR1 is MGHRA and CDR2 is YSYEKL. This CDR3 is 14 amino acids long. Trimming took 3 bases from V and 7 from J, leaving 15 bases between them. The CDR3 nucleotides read TGCGCCAGCAGCCATCAGGGGCGGCAGGCTGGCTACACCTTC. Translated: CASSHQGRQAGYTF.

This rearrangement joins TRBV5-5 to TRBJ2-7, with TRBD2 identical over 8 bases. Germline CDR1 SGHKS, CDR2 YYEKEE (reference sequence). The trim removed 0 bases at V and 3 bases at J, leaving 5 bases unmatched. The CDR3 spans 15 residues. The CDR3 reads CASSLAVLAGYEQYF. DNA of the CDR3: TGTGCCAGCAGCTTGGCCGTGCTAGCGGGCTACGAGCAGTACTTC. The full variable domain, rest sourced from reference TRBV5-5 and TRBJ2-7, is DAGVTQSPTHLIKTRGQQVTLRCSPISGHKSVSWYQQVLGQGPQFIFQYYEKEERGRGNFPDRFSARQFPNYSSELNVNALLLGDSALYLCASSLAVLAGYEQYFGPGTRLTVT.

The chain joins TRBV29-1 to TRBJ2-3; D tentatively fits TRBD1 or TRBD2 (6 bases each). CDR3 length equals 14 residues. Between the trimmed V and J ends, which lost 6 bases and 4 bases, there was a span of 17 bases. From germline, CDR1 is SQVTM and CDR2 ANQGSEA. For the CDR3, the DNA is TGCAGCGTGGGCCGGGGGCCGGCGCCAGATACGCAGTATTTT. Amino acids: CSVGRGPAPDTQYF.

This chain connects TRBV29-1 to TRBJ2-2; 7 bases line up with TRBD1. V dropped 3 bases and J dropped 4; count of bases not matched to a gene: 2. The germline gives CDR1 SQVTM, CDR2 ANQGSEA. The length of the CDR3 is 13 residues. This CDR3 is CSVETGSTGELFF. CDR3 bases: TGCAGCGTTGAGACAGGGAGCACCGGGGAGCTGTTTTTT.

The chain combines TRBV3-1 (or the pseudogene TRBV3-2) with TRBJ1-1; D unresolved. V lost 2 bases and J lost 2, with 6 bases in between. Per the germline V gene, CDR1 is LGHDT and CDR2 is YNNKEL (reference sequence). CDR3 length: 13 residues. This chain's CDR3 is CASSQKGNTEAFF. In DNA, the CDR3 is TGTGCCAGCAGCCAAAAAGGAAACACTGAAGCTTTCTTT.

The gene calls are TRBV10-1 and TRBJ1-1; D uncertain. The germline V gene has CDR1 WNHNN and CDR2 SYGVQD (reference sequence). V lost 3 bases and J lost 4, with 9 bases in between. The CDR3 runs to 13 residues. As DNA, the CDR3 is TGCGCCAGCAGTGATTCCGCAACCACTGAAGCTTTCTTT. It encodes CASSDSATTEAFF.

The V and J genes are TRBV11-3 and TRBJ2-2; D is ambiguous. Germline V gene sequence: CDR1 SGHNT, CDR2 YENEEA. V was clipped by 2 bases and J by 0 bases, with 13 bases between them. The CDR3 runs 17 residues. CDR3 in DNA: TGTGCCAGCAGCTTACCGTTGGGCTTCGCGAACACCGGGGAGCTGTTTTTT. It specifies CASSLPLGFANTGELFF.

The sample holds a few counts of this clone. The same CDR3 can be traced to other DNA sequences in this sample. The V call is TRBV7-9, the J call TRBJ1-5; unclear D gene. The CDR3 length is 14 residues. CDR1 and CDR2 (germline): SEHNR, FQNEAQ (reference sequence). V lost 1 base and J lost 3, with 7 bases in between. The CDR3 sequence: CASSLDGFNQPQHF. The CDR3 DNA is TGTGCCAGCAGCTTAGATGGGTTCAATCAGCCCCAGCATTTT.

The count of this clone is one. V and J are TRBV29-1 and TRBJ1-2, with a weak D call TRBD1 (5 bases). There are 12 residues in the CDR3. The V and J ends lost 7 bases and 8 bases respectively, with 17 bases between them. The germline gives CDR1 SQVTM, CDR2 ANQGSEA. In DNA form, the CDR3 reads TGCAGCGCCGAAAGGGGAATCGGAGGCTACACCTTC. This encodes CSAERGIGGYTF.

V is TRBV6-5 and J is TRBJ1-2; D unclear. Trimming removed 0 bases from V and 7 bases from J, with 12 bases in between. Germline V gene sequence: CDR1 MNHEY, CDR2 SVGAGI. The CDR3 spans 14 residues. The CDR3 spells CASSYSPGTGGYTF. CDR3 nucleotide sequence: TGTGCCAGCAGTTACTCACCGGGCACGGGTGGCTACACCTTC.

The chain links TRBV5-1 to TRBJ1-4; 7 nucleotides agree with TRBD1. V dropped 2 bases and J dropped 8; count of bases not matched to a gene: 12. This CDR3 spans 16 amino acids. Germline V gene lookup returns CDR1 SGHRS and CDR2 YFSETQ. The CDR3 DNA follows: TGCGCCAGCAGCTTAACACAGGGGCAGAGAGGGGAAAAACTGTTTTTT. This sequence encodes CASSLTQGQRGEKLFF.

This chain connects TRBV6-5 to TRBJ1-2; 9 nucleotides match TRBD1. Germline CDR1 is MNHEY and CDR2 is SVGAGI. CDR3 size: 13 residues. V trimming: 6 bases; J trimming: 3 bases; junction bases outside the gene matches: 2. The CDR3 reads CASSWTGDYGYTF. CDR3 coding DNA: TGTGCCAGCAGCTGGACAGGGGACTATGGCTACACCTTC.

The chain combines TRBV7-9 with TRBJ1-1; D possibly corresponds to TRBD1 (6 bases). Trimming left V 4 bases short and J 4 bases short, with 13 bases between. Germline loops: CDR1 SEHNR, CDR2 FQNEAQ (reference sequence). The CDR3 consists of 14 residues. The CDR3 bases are TGTGCCAGCAGCTCGATGGACAGCTCCACTGAAGCTTTCTTT. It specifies CASSSMDSSTEAFF.

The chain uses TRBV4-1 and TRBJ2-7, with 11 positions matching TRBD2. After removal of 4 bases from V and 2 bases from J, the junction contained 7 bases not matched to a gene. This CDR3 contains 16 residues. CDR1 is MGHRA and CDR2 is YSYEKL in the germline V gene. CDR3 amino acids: CASSLPGTSGPYEQYF. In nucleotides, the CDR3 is TGCGCCAGCAGCCTACCCGGGACTAGCGGCCCCTACGAGCAGTACTTC.

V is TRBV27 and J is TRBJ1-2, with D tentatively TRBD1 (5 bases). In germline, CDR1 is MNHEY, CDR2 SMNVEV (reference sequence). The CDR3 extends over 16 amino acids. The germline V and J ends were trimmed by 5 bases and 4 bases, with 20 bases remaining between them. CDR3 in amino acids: CASSPSPGLRGYGYTF. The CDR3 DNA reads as TGTGCCAGCAGTCCCTCCCCGGGACTTCGGGGCTATGGCTACACCTTC.